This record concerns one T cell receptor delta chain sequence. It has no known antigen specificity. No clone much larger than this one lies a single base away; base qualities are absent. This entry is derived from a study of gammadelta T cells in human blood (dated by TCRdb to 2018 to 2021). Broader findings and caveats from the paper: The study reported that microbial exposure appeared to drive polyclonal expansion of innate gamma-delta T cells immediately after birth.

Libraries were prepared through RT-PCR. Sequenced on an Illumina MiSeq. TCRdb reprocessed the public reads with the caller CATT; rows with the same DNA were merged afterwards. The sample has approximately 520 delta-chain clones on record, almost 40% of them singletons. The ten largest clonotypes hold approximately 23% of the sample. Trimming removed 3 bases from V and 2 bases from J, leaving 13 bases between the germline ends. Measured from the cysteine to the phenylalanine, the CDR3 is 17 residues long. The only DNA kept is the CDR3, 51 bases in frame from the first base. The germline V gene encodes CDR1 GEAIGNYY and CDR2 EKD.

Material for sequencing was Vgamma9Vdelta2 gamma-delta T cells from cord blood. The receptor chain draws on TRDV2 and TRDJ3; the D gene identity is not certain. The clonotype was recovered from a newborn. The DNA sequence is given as TGTGCCTGTGACGGGGTTTGGAACCCCTGGGACACCCGACAGATGTTTTTC. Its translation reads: CACDGVWNPWDTRQMFF.